This entry features one T cell receptor beta chain sequence. Its antigen is unknown. Only in-frame clones appear in the TCRdb table, and some are missing; sequencing was by immunoSEQ multiplex PCR. The profile shows some 95,000 clones, approximately 89% of them singletons. Every patient experienced relapse after autologous stem cell transplantation, and brentuximab vedotin exposure varied. Best overall response was complete response, partial response or progressive disease in these relapsed/refractory classical Hodgkin lymphoma patients. In germline, CDR1 is LNHNV, CDR2 YYDKDF (reference sequence). The CDR3 is made up of 14 amino acids. V lost 6 bases and J 0 bases, leaving 9 bases between the germline ends. The entry originates in a study of PD-1 blockade in classical Hodgkin lymphoma. Study conclusions and caveats: Healthy donors reportedly exceeded newly diagnosed patients in baseline TCR diversity. Individuals initiating nivolumab under 1 year after ASCT were excluded.

The specimen was peripheral blood mononuclear cells (PBMCs), collected before the second cycle of nivolumab. The TCR originated in a human donor with classical Hodgkin lymphoma. The chain has TRBV15 and TRBJ1-3; D is unclear. The CDR3 coding sequence is TGTGCCACCAGAGACAAGAGCTCTGGAAACACCATATATTTT. Translation: CATRDKSSGNTIYF.